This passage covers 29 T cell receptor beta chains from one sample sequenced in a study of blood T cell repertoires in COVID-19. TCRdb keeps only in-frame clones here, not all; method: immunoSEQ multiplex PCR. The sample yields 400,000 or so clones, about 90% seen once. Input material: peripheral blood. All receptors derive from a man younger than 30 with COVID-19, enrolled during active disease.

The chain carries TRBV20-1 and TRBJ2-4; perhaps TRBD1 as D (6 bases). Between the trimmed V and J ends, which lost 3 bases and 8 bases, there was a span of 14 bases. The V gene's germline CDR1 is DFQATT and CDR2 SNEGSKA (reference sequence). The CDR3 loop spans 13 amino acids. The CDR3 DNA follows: TGCAGTGCTAGTCTAGGGGGATCGGACATTCAGTACTTC. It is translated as CSASLGGSDIQYF.

CDR3 protein: CASIKGEGRNTEAFF. For the CDR3, the DNA is TGTGCCAGTATCAAGGGGGAAGGTCGAAACACTGAAGCTTTCTTT. This chain uses TRBV19 with TRBJ1-1, with D possibly being TRBD1 (6 bases). V lost 7 bases to trimming and J lost 2 bases, with 17 bases between them. CDR1 and CDR2 (germline): LNHDA, SQIVND (reference sequence). This CDR3 contains 15 residues.

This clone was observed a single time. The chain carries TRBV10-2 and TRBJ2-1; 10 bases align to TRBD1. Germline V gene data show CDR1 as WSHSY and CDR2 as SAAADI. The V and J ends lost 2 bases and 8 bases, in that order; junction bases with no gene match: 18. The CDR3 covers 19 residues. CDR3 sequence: CASSEDRGLAGRARDEQFF. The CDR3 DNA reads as TGCGCCAGCAGTGAGGACAGGGGGCTGGCCGGGAGGGCCAGGGATGAGCAGTTCTTC.

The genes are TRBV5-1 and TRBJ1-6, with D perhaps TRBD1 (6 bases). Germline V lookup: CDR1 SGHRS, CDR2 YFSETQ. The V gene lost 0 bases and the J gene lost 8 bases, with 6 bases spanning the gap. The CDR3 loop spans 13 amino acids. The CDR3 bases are TGCGCCAGCAGCTTGGGGACAGATTCACCCCTCCACTTT. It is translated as CASSLGTDSPLHF.

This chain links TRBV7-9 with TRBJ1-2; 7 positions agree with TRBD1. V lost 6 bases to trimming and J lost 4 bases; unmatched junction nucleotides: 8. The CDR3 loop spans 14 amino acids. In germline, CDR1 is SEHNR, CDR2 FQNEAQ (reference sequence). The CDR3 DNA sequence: TGTGCCAGCAGGGAACAGGGGCTCGGCTATGGCTACACCTTC. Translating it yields CASREQGLGYGYTF.

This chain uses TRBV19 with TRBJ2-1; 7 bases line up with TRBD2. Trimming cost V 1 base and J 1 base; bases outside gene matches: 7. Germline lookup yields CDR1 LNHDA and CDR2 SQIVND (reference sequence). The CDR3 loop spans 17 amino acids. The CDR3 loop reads CASSIGSSGNSYNEQFF. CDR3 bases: TGTGCCAGTAGTATAGGGTCTAGCGGAAATTCCTACAATGAGCAGTTCTTC.

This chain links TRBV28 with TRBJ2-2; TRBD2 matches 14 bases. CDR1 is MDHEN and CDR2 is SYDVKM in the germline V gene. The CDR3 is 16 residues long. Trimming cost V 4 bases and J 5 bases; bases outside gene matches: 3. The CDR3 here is CASSSGTSGSTGELFF. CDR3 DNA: TGTGCCAGCAGTTCCGGGACTAGCGGGAGTACCGGGGAGCTGTTTTTT.

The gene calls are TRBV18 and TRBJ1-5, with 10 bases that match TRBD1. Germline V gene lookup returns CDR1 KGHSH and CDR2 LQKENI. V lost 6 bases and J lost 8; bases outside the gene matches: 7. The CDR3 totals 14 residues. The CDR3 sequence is CASSETGGAEPQHF. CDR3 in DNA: TGTGCCAGCTCCGAGACAGGGGGCGCGGAGCCCCAGCATTTT.

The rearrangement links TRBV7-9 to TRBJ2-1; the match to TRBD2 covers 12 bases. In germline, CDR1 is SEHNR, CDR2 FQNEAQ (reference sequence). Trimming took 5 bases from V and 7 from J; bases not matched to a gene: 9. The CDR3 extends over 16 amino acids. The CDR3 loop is CASSHLAGGLGNEQFF. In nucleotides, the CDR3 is TGTGCCAGCAGCCACCTAGCGGGGGGGCTGGGTAATGAGCAGTTCTTC.

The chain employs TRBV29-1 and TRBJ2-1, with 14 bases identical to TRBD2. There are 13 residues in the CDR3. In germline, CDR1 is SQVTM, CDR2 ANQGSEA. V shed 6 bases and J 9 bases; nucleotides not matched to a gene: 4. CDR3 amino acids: CSVGLAGGVEQFF. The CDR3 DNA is TGCAGCGTAGGACTAGCGGGGGGCGTTGAGCAGTTCTTC.

CDR3 nucleotides: TGTGCCACCAGTGAATACAGGGCCCAAGAGACCCAGTACTTC. Translated, it gives CATSEYRAQETQYF. This rearrangement joins TRBV24-1 to TRBJ2-5, with a tentative D call TRBD1 (6 bases). This CDR3 has 14 amino acids. Trimming cost V 4 bases and J 1 base, with 9 bases left between them. The germline V gene encodes CDR1 KGHDR and CDR2 SFDVKD.

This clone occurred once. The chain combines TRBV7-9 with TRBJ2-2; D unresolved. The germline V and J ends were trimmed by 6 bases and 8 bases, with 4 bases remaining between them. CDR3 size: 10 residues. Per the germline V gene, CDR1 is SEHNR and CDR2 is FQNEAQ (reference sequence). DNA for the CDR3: TGTGCCAGCAGGGAGGGGGAGCTGTTTTTT. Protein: CASREGELFF.

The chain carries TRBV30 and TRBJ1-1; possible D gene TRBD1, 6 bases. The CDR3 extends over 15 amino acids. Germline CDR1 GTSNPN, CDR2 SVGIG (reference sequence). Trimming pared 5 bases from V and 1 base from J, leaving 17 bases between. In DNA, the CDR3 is TGTGCCTGGTGGTACGTGGGGGCGGGGAACACTGAAGCTTTCTTT. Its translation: CAWWYVGAGNTEAFF.

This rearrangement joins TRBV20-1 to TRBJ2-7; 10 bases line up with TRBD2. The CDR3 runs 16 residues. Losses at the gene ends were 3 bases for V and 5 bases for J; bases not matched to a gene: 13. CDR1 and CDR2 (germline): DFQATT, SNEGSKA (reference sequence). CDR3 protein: CSASSASGSPIHEQYF. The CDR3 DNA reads TGCAGTGCTAGTAGCGCTAGCGGGAGCCCAATCCACGAGCAGTACTTC.

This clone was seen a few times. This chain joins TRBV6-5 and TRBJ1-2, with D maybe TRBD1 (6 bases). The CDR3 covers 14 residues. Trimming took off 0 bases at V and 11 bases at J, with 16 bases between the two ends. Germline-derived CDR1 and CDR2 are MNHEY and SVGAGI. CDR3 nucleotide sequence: TGTGCCAGCAGTTACTCTTATGTGGACAGATGGTACACCTTC. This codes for CASSYSYVDRWYTF.

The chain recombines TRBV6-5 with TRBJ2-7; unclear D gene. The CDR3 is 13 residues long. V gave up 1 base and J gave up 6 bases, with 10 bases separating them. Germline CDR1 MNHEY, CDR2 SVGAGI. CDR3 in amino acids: CASSYYQASEQYF. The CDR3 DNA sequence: TGTGCCAGCAGTTACTATCAGGCCTCCGAGCAGTACTTC.

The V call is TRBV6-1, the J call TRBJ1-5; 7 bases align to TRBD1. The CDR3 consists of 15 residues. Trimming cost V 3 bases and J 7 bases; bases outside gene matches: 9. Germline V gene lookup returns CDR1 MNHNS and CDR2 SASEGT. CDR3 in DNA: TGTGCCAGCAGTGACAATTACAGGGGCGCACAGCCCCAGCATTTT. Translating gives CASSDNYRGAQPQHF.

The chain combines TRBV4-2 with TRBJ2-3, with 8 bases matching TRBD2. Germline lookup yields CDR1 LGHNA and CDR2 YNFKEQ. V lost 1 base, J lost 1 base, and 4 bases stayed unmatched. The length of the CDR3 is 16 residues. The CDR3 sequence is CASSQAAGGRTDTQYF. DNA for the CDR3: TGTGCCAGCAGCCAAGCGGCGGGGGGACGCACAGATACGCAGTATTTT.

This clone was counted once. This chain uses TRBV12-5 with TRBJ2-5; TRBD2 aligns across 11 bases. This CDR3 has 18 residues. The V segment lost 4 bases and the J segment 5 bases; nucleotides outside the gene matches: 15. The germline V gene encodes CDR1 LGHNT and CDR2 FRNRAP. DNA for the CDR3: TGTGCTAGTGGTTCGCCCCCTAGCGGGGGGACAGTGAGGGAGACCCAGTACTTC. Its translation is CASGSPPSGGTVRETQYF.

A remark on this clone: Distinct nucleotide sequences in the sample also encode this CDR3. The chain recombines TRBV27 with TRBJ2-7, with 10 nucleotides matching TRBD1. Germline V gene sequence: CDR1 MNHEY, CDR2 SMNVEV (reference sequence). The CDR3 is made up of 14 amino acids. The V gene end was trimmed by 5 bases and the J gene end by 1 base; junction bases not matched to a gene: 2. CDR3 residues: CASSRQGASYEQYF. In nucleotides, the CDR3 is TGTGCCAGCAGTAGACAGGGGGCTTCCTACGAGCAGTACTTC.

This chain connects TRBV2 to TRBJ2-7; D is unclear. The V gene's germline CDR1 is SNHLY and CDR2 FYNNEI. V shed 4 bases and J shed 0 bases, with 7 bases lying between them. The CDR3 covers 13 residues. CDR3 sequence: CASSAYNSYEQYF. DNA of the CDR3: TGTGCCAGCAGTGCCTATAACTCCTACGAGCAGTACTTC.

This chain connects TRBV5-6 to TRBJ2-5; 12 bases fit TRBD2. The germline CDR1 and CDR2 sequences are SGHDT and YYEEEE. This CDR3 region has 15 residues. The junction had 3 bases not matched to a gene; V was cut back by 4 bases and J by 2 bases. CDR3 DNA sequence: TGTGCCAGCAGCCCTCTAGCGGGGGGGCAAGAGACCCAGTACTTC. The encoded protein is CASSPLAGGQETQYF.

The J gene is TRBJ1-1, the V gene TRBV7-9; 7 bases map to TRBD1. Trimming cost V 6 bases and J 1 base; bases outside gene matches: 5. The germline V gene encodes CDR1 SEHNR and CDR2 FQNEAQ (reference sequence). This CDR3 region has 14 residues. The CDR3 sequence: CASSRGQENTEAFF. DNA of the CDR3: TGTGCCAGCAGTCGAGGACAGGAGAACACTGAAGCTTTCTTT.

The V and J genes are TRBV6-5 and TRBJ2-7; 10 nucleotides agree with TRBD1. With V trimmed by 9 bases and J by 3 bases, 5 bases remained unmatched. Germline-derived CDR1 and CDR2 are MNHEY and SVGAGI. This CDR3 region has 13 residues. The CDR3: CASIWDRGYEQYF. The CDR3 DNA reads TGTGCCAGTATCTGGGACAGGGGCTACGAGCAGTACTTC.

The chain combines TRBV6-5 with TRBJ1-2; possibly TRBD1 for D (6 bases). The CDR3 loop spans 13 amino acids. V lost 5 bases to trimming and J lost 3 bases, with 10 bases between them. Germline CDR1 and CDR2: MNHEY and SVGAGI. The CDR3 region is CASSTTGDYGYTF. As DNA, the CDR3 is TGTGCCAGCAGTACGACAGGTGACTATGGCTACACCTTC.

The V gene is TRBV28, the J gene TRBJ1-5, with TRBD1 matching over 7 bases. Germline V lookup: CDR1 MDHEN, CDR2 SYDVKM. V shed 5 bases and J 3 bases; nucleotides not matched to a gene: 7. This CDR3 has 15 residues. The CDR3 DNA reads TGTGCCAGCAGTGGGGCAGGGGGAGTCAATCAGCCCCAGCATTTT. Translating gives CASSGAGGVNQPQHF.

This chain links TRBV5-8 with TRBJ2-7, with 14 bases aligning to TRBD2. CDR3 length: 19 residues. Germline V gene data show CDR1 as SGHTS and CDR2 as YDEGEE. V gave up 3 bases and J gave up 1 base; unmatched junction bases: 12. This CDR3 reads CASSSSLGLAGESSYEQYF. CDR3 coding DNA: TGTGCCAGCAGCTCTTCGTTGGGACTAGCGGGGGAAAGTTCCTACGAGCAGTACTTC.

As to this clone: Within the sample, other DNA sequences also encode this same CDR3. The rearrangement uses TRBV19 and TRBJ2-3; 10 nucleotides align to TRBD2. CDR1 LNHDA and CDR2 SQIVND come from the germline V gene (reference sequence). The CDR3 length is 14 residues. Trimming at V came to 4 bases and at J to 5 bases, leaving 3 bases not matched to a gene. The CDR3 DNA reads TGTGCCAGTAGTACTAGCGGGAGAGGAGATACGCAGTATTTT. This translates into CASSTSGRGDTQYF. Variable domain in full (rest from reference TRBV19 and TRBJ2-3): DGGITQSPKYLFRKEGQNVTLSCEQNLNHDAMYWYRQDPGQGLRLIYYSQIVNDFQKGDIAEGYSVSREKKESFPLTVTSAQKNPTAFYLCASSTSGRGDTQYFGPGTRLTVL.

CDR3 coding DNA: TGTGCCAGCAGCTTAGGGCTGGACAGGGGTTCGTTAGCCAAAAACATTCAGTACTTC. Its translation: CASSLGLDRGSLAKNIQYF. V is TRBV7-9 and J is TRBJ2-4; TRBD1 aligns across 9 bases. Trimming removed 1 base from V and 0 bases from J; junction bases left unmatched: 10. Germline V gives CDR1 SEHNR, CDR2 FQNEAQ (reference sequence). This CDR3 spans 19 amino acids.